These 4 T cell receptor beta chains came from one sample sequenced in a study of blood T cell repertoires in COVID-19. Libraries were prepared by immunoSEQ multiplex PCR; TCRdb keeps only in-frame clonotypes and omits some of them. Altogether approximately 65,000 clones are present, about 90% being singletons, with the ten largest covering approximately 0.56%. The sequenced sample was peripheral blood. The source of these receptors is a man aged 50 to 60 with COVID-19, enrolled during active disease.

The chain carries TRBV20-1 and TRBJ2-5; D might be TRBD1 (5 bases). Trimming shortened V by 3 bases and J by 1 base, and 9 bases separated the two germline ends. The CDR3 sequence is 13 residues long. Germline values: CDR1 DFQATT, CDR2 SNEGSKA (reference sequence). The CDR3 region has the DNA TGCAGTGCTAGTGGGCAGGGCCAAGAGACCCAGTACTTC. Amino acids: CSASGQGQETQYF.

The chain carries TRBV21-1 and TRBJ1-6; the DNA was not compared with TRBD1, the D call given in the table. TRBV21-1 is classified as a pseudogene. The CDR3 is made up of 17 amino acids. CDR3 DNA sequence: TGTGCCAGCAGCAAAACCCCGACAGGCCTCCTGAGTTCACCCCTCCACTTT. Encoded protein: CASSKTPTGLLSSPLHF.

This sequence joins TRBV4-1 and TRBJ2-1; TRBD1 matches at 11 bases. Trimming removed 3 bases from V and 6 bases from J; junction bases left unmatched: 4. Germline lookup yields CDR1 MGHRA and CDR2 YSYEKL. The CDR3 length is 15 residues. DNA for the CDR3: TGCGCCAGCAGCCAGGCCGGGACAGGGGGCAATGAGCAGTTCTTC. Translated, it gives CASSQAGTGGNEQFF.

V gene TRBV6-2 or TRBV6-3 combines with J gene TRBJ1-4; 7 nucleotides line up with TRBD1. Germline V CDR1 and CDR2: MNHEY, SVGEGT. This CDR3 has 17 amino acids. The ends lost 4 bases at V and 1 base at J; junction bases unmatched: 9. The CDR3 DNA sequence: TGTGCCAGCAGTTCCCCACATCAGGGGGGAACTAATGAAAAACTGTTTTTT. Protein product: CASSSPHQGGTNEKLFF.